This paragraph reports one T cell receptor (beta chain). Primed by a sample-barcoded 5' primer and a J-beta primer mix, a second PCR proceeded for 7 to 11 cycles. TCRdb recomputed calls from the 5' RACE reads with MiXCR, one row per CDR3 protein. The repertoire holds about 1.1 million distinct CDR3 sequences, with approximately 38% as singletons. The data were taken from a study of blood T cells in healthy people across ages. This sequence was found in a man between 18 and 29 years old in good health. Input material: blood.

The DNA of the CDR3 is TGTGCCAGCAGCTTAAGGCCAAGCGACAGGGGAGACTACGAGCAGTACTTC. Protein: CASSLRPSDRGDYEQYF. The V call is TRBV7-2, the J call TRBJ2-7; TRBD1 agrees at 8 bases. The germline CDR1 and CDR2 sequences are SGHTA and FQGNSA. With V trimmed by 2 bases and J by 3 bases, 12 bases remained unmatched. The CDR3 contains 17 residues.